This T cell receptor beta chain stems from a study of early T cells in non-severe SARS-CoV-2 infection. Study background: Unpaired chains resulted from sequencing bulk RNA of unsorted whole blood. General study results and limits: Comparison of clonotypes with VDJdb favored anti-spike CD8 responses while missing private and CD4 specificities.

A note on this clonotype: Its cognate antigen is unknown.

The CDR3 is made up of 14 amino acids. V was clipped by 6 bases and J by 6 bases; unmatched bases: 4. Germline V lookup: CDR1 MNHEY, CDR2 SVGAGI. In the library, individual cDNA molecules carried attached unique molecular identifiers. Each CDR3 protein is one row after TCRdb ran MiXCR on the 5' RACE reads. The sample yields roughly 75,000 distinct CDR3 sequences, 12% seen once. This chain joins TRBV6-5 and TRBJ2-5, with TRBD2 identical over 13 bases. The material sequenced was whole blood. This clonotype originated in an adult who was a healthcare worker with PCR-confirmed SARS-CoV-2 infection or an uninfected control (not recorded which). CDR3 sequence reads: CASRRTSGSKTQYF. In nucleotides, the CDR3 is TGTGCCAGCAGAAGGACTAGCGGGAGCAAGACCCAGTACTTC.